This T cell receptor beta chain came from a study of T-cell reconstitution after alpha-beta-depleted transplantation in children. The sample holds many counts of this clonotype. Antigen unknown. Researchers prepared the TCRbeta library using unique molecular identifiers, the study reports. TCRdb reprocessed the PCR reads via MiXCR and lists one record per CDR3 protein. The data hold some 220,000 distinct CDR3 sequences, with roughly 11% observed a single time. Study-wide findings and caveats: Recipient T cells and thymic progenitors that survived gave rise to the high TCRbeta diversity observed at day 60 in some patients. At around two months after transplant, the alpha-beta T cells were reportedly derived from several hundred expanded clones that came from non-depleted graft cells. A year post-transplant, T-cell counts and diversity derived mostly from newly produced T cells.

Germline V gives CDR1 SNHLY, CDR2 FYNNEI. This CDR3 spans 13 amino acids. V lost 6 bases and J 8 bases, leaving 16 bases between the germline ends. This chain connects TRBV2 to TRBJ1-1; D is perhaps TRBD1 (5 bases). This receptor was taken from a child less than two years old with acute myeloid leukemia, due to receive a stem cell transplant. This specimen consisted of PBMCs, obtained before TCRalphabeta/CD19-depleted stem cell transplant. The CDR3 protein is CASRVGVPEEAFF. The CDR3 nucleotides are TGTGCCAGCAGAGTAGGGGTCCCGGAGGAAGCTTTCTTT.